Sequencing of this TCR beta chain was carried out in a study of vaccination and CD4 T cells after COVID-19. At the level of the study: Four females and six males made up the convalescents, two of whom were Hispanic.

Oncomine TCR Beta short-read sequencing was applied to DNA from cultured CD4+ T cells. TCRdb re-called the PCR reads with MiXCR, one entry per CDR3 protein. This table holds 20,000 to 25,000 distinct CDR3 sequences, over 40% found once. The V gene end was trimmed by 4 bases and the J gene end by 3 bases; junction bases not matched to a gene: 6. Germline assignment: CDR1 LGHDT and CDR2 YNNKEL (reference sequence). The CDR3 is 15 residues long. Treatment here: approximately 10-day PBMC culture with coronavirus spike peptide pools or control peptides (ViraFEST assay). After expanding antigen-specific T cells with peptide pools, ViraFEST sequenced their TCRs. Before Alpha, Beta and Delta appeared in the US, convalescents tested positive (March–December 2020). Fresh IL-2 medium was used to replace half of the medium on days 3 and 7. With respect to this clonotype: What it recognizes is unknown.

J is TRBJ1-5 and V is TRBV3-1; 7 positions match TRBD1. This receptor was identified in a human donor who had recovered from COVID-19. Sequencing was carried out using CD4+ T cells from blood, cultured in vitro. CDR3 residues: CASSLGGGYNQPQHF. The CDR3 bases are TGTGCCAGCAGCCTCGGAGGGGGCTACAATCAGCCCCAGCATTTT. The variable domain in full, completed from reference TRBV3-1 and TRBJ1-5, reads DTAVSQTPKYLVTQMGNDKSIKCEQNLGHDTMYWYKQDSKKFLKIMFSYNNKELIINETVPNRFSPKSPDKAHLNLHINSLELGDSAVYFCASSLGGGYNQPQHFGDGTRLSIL.